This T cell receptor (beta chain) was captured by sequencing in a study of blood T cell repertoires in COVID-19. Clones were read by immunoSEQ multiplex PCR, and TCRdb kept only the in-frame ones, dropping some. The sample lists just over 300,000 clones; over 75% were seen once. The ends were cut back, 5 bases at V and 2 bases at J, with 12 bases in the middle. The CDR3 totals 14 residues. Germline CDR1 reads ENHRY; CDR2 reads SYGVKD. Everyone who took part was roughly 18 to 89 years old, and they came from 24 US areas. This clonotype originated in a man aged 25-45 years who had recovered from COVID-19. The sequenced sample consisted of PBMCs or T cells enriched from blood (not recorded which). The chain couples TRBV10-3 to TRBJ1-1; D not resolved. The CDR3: CAISLGKINTEAFF. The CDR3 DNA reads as TGTGCCATCAGTCTAGGAAAAATTAACACTGAAGCTTTCTTT.